This TCR beta chain came from a study of identical twins. Study results and caveats: Fewer insertions characterized abundant cord blood beta clonotypes, whereas memory repertoires showed none. The same donors were not followed; conclusions instead depended on cross-sectional statistical analysis. Beta out-of-frame twin sharing showed a weaker excess.

Comments on this clonotype: Its target is not known.

Germline values: CDR1 SGHTA, CDR2 FQGNSA. The CDR3 is 17 amino acids. V lost 2 bases to trimming and J lost 4 bases; unmatched junction nucleotides: 9. From the 5' RACE reads, TCRdb called clonotypes with MiXCR, one entry per CDR3 protein. Among some 1,700,000 distinct CDR3 sequences listed, more than 30% were seen once. The chain combines TRBV7-2 with TRBJ2-3; 10 nucleotides line up with TRBD2. The sequencing sample was made of cord blood. The TCR originated in a newborn girl in good health. CDR3 residues: CASSLKPGLAPSDTQYF. The DNA for the CDR3 is TGTGCCAGCAGCTTAAAACCGGGACTAGCGCCTTCAGATACGCAGTATTTT.